The rows below give T cell receptor beta chains drawn from one sample of a study of OX40 agonist ivuxolimab in advanced cancers. Clones were sequenced by immunoSEQ multiplex PCR, and TCRdb holds only the in-frame ones, with some missing. The sample carries about 21,000 clones, more than 80% recorded once. The input for sequencing was CD4+ or CD8+ T cells sorted from blood, taken in a trial of the OX40 agonist ivuxolimab. Source of these receptors: an adult with an advanced solid tumor such as melanoma, head and neck, liver or kidney cancer. The CDR3 runs from the conserved cysteine through the conserved F or W. A D gene is named only where the DNA matches it firmly. Clone size is shown for a subset of rows, as once, few, many or a class of expanded clone.

clone size	D gene	V gene	J gene	CDR3 DNA	CDR3 protein
-	TRBD1	TRBV30	TRBJ1-1	TGTGCCTGGAGTGTCGGGACAGGCACTGAAGCTTTCTTT	CAWSVGTGTEAFF
few	TRBD1	TRBV27	TRBJ1-6	TGTGCCAGCAGTTCGGGACAGGGTAATTCACCCCTCCACTTT	CASSSGQGNSPLHF
-	-	TRBV10-3	TRBJ1-1	TGTGCCATCAGTGAGGCCCCTTCGGTTTATGAAACTGAAGCTTTCTTT	CAISEAPSVYETEAFF
few	-	TRBV11-2	TRBJ2-1	TGTGCCAGCAGGGGGTTTCCCTACAATGAGCAGTTCTTC	CASRGFPYNEQFF
-	-	TRBV5-4	TRBJ1-2	TGTGCCAGCAGTTTTGACAGGAGCAGTGGCTACACCTTC	CASSFDRSSGYTF
-	-	TRBV29-1	TRBJ2-7	TGCAGCGTTGAAGATCGGGACCGGTACGAGCAGTACTTC	CSVEDRDRYEQYF
-	-	TRBV5-6	TRBJ1-5	TGTGCCAGCAGCTTTGGCAACAATCAGCCCCAGCATTTT	CASSFGNNQPQHF
-	TRBD2	TRBV18	TRBJ2-7	TGTGCCAGCTCTCCTGCGGGAGGGAGGTACGAGCAGTACTTC	CASSPAGGRYEQYF
-	TRBD1	TRBV5-4	TRBJ2-5	TGTGCCAGCAGCCAGGGACAGGAACATCAAGAGACCCAGTACTTC	CASSQGQEHQETQYF
-	-	TRBV11-2	TRBJ2-7	TGTGCCAGCAGCTTTACTGCCCACGAGCAGTACTTC	CASSFTAHEQYF
-	TRBD2	TRBV4-1	TRBJ2-7	TGCGCCAGCAGCCTTAGCGGGAGTAACGACGAGCAGTACTTC	CASSLSGSNDEQYF
few	-	TRBV28	TRBJ2-3	TGTGCCAGCAGTACGGTGGATTATGCCACAGATACGCAGTATTTT	CASSTVDYATDTQYF
-	-	TRBV7-9	TRBJ1-3	TGTGCCAGCAGCTTACTCAGCGACCACTCTGGAAACACCATATATTTT	CASSLLSDHSGNTIYF
-	-	TRBV11-2	TRBJ2-3	TGTGCCAGCAGTCTCAGGAGCACAGATACGCAGTATTTT	CASSLRSTDTQYF
-	TRBD1	TRBV2	TRBJ2-1	TGTGCCAGCACCGAAGAACAGGGGTCCTACAATGAGCAGTTCTTC	CASTEEQGSYNEQFF
-	TRBD2	TRBV11-2	TRBJ2-5	TGTGCTGTGGGACTAGCGGGGGGTGAGCAAGAGACCCAGTACTTC	CAVGLAGGEQETQYF
-	-	TRBV19	TRBJ1-2	TGTGCCAGTAAGACTGGCTATGGCTACACCTTC	CASKTGYGYTF
-	TRBD2	TRBV7-9	TRBJ2-1	TGTGCCAGCAGCTTAACTAGCGGGGGAGCTTACAATGAGCAGTTCTTC	CASSLTSGGAYNEQFF
-	TRBD1	TRBV5-6	TRBJ2-3	TGTGCCAGCAGCCCCGGGACAGGGGCGGATACGCAGTATTTT	CASSPGTGADTQYF
once	TRBD1	TRBV6-1	TRBJ2-3	TGTGCCAGCAGTGAAAAACGGGACAGCAGGGGCACAGATACGCAGTATTTT	CASSEKRDSRGTDTQYF
-	-	TRBV30	TRBJ2-3	TGTGCCTGGAAACTTGTTGCAGATACGCAGTATTTT	CAWKLVADTQYF
-	-	TRBV13	TRBJ2-1	TGTGCCAGCAGTGACGCAATAGCCAGGCTCAATGAGCAGTTCTTC	CASSDAIARLNEQFF
-	TRBD2	TRBV10-3	TRBJ2-1	TGTGCCATCAGTGATAGACTAGCGGGAGAATCAAATGAGCAGTTCTTC	CAISDRLAGESNEQFF
once	-	TRBV6-6	TRBJ1-4	TGTGCCAGCAGTTACGTTGGGGACGAAAAACTGTTTTTT	CASSYVGDEKLFF
once	-	TRBV7-6	TRBJ1-1	TGTGCCAGCAGCTATTCGATAAGGGGGACTGAAGCTTTCTTT	CASSYSIRGTEAFF
-	TRBD1	TRBV11-1	TRBJ2-7	TGTGCCAGCAGCCACCGGGACAGGAATTACGAGCAGTACTTC	CASSHRDRNYEQYF
once	TRBD1	TRBV6-1	TRBJ2-6	TGTGCCAGCAGTGAGGACAGGGCAGCAGGGGCCAACGTCCTGACTTTC	CASSEDRAAGANVLTF
few	TRBD2	TRBV6-4	TRBJ2-1	TGTGCCAGCAGTGAAACTAGCGGGAGTGGCAATGAGCAGTTCTTC	CASSETSGSGNEQFF
-	-	TRBV11-2	TRBJ2-7	TGTGCCAGCAGCTTTGAGGGATACGAGCAGTACTTC	CASSFEGYEQYF
-	TRBD2	TRBV7-9	TRBJ2-1	TGTGCCAGCAGCTTAGGATGGGAGGGTTTAAGTGAGCAGTTCTTC	CASSLGWEGLSEQFF
-	-	TRBV30	TRBJ1-1	TGTGCCTGGACCCCAGGGCCCCCTACAACTGAAGCTTTCTTT	CAWTPGPPTTEAFF
-	-	TRBV11-3	TRBJ2-7	TGTGCCAGCAGCTTGGGGCCCTCCTACGAGCAGTACTTC	CASSLGPSYEQYF
-	TRBD2	TRBV7-9	TRBJ2-7	TGTGCCAGCAGCTCGAGCGGGGGCAGCTCCTACGAGCAGTACTTC	CASSSSGGSSYEQYF
-	-	TRBV5-4	TRBJ2-7	TGTGCCAGCAGCAGCCGACAGGGAGCGGGCGAGCAGTACTTC	CASSSRQGAGEQYF
-	-	TRBV7-7	TRBJ1-4	TGTGCTAGCAGCCAGGGTACCGGGCGGCGTGAAAAACTGTTTTTT	CASSQGTGRREKLFF
-	-	TRBV4-3	TRBJ1-2	TGCGCCAGCAGCGTCACAGGGAACTATGGCTACACCTTC	CASSVTGNYGYTF
-	-	TRBV5-6	TRBJ2-3	TGTGCCAGCAGCCCGATCACGGGTGGGCGGGATGCGGATACGCAGTATTTT	CASSPITGGRDADTQYF
few	-	TRBV4-2	TRBJ2-7	TGTGCCAGCAGCCAAGTTTCGGGGAGCTCCTACGAGCAGTACTTC	CASSQVSGSSYEQYF
-	-	TRBV5-4	TRBJ1-2	TGTGCCGGCAGCATTCTATCGGACAGCTTCTATGGCTACACCTTC	CAGSILSDSFYGYTF